This T cell receptor (beta chain) was identified in a study of shared clonotypes between healthy human individuals. CDR3 length equals 15 residues. Germline trimming cut 2 bases from V and 4 bases from J; bases unmatched to any gene: 5. Looked up from germline, CDR1 is MNHNY and CDR2 is SVGAGI (reference sequence). CD45RO negativity and positive selection for CCR7 defined naive CD8 cells, a population that excluded terminally differentiated effector memory CD45RA+ cells. The protocol was immunoSEQ multiplex PCR, while the TCRdb copy is restricted to in-frame clones and leaves out a portion. The table has 1.5 million to 2.5 million clones, just under 95% seen once.

The chain links TRBV6-6 to TRBJ2-1, with 7 bases lining up with TRBD1. The sample taken for sequencing was naive CD8+ T cells sorted from blood. The source of this sequence is a young man in good health. CDR3 sequence reads: CASSYRQGVYNEQFF. CDR3 coding DNA: TGTGCCAGCAGTTACCGTCAGGGGGTGTACAATGAGCAGTTCTTC.